Each of the 26 T cell receptor beta chains below was sequenced from the same sample in a study of cytomegalovirus exposure and HLA in healthy donors. The PCR ran on 60 Vbeta and 13 Jbeta primers. Method: immunoSEQ multiplex PCR; TCRdb's copy keeps in-frame clones and lacks some. The data contain 60,000 to 70,000 clones, 75% of them singletons. What was sequenced was PBMCs. The receptors derive from a man aged 60-69 years in good health and CMV-seropositive.

The chain couples TRBV10-2 to TRBJ2-7; D ambiguous. V was shortened by 4 bases and J by 1 base, with 8 bases between the two germline ends. Per germline, CDR1 WSHSY and CDR2 SAAADI. This CDR3 contains 13 residues. CDR3 coding DNA: TGCGCCAGCAGTGTACAGCTTTCCTACGAGCAGTACTTC. Protein sequence: CASSVQLSYEQYF.

This chain joins TRBV7-2 and TRBJ1-5; 8 bases line up with TRBD1. CDR3 size: 15 residues. The V and J ends lost 1 base and 6 bases, in that order; junction bases with no gene match: 5. The germline gives CDR1 SGHTA, CDR2 FQGNSA. CDR3 sequence (DNA): TGTGCCAGCAGCTTAGGGACAGGGATTTCTCAGCCCCAGCATTTT. Translation gives CASSLGTGISQPQHF. The full variable domain, with the rest looked up from reference TRBV7-2 and TRBJ1-5, is GAGVSQSPSNKVTEKGKDVELRCDPISGHTALYWYRQSLGQGLEFLIYFQGNSAPDKSGLPSDRFSAERTGGSVSTLTIQRTQQEDSAVYLCASSLGTGISQPQHFGDGTRLSIL.

V and J are TRBV4-1 and TRBJ1-6; the match to TRBD1 covers 7 bases. Germline CDR1 reads MGHRA; CDR2 reads YSYEKL. The CDR3 is 15 residues long. With 4 bases clipped from V and 7 bases from J, the junction kept 7 bases outside the gene matches. Here the CDR3 reads CASSRLTGTNSPLHF. The CDR3 DNA reads as TGCGCCAGCAGCCGCCTGACAGGGACCAATTCACCCCTCCACTTT.

The chain employs TRBV5-4 and TRBJ2-5; 8 nucleotides align to TRBD1. This CDR3 is built from 15 residues. Germline V gene sequence: CDR1 SGHNT, CDR2 YYREEE (reference sequence). The trim removed 4 bases at V and 6 bases at J, leaving 11 bases unmatched. Here the CDR3 DNA reads TGTGCCAGCAGCCTAGACAGGGGAAGTCAAAAGACCCAGTACTTC. The encoded protein is CASSLDRGSQKTQYF.

This chain joins TRBV27 and TRBJ2-3; 7 bases fit TRBD2. Germline V gene sequence: CDR1 MNHEY, CDR2 SMNVEV (reference sequence). The CDR3 runs to 16 residues. The trim removed 7 bases at V and 2 bases at J, leaving 12 bases unmatched. As DNA, the CDR3 is TGTGCCAGCACGGGGGGAACCCGGGACTTCACAGATACGCAGTATTTT. Its protein product is CASTGGTRDFTDTQYF.

The gene calls are TRBV19 and TRBJ2-1; 16 bases align to TRBD2. Germline-derived CDR1 and CDR2 are LNHDA and SQIVND (reference sequence). The J segment lost 1 base and the V segment lost 5 bases, leaving 5 bases of the junction unmatched. The CDR3 is 18 residues long. The DNA of the CDR3 is TGTGCCAGTAGTCTACAGGGACTAGCGGGGGGGTCCTACAATGAGCAGTTCTTC. This gives the protein CASSLQGLAGGSYNEQFF.

This rearrangement joins TRBV27 to TRBJ2-3, with TRBD2 as a possible D gene (5 bases). The V gene's germline CDR1 is MNHEY and CDR2 SMNVEV (reference sequence). The CDR3 covers 14 residues. Between the trimmed V and J ends, which lost 6 bases and 6 bases, there was a span of 16 bases. The CDR3 here is CASSPPPGTDTQYF. Written as DNA, the CDR3 is TGTGCCAGCAGCCCCCCCCCGGGAACGGATACGCAGTATTTT.

This clone came up a few times. The chain combines TRBV7-6 with TRBJ2-7; 7 nucleotides line up with TRBD1. The CDR3 has 15 residues. Germline V gene sequence: CDR1 SGHVS, CDR2 FNYEAQ. Trimming at V came to 4 bases and at J to 4 bases, leaving 10 bases not matched to a gene. This chain's CDR3 is CASSSTGVGIYEQYF. The CDR3 DNA follows: TGTGCCAGCAGCTCCACAGGGGTTGGGATTTACGAGCAGTACTTC.

A few counts support this clone. The genes are TRBV13 and TRBJ1-6, with a weak D call TRBD1 (6 bases). Trimming removed 1 base from V and 5 bases from J, with 9 bases in between. The CDR3 consists of 15 residues. Looked up from germline, CDR1 is PRHDT and CDR2 is FYEKMQ (reference sequence). The CDR3 DNA follows: TGTGCCAGCAGCTTAGTTGCAGGGGATAATTCACCCCTCCACTTT. This translates into CASSLVAGDNSPLHF.

The rearrangement links TRBV29-1 to TRBJ1-6, with D tentatively TRBD1 (5 bases). The CDR3 runs to 14 residues. With 7 bases removed from V and 5 bases from J, the gap between germline ends came to 15 bases. Germline CDR1 is SQVTM and CDR2 is ANQGSEA. This CDR3 reads CSARGTGDNSPLHF. DNA for the CDR3: TGCAGCGCCCGAGGGACGGGAGATAATTCACCCCTCCACTTT.

V is TRBV19 and J is TRBJ1-1, with no clear D. Germline V CDR1 and CDR2: LNHDA, SQIVND (reference sequence). This CDR3 spans 11 amino acids. Trimming stripped 10 bases from V and 6 bases from J, with 12 bases between. CDR3 DNA: TGTGCCACCAGCGCCAATGCTGAAGCTTTCTTT. It encodes CATSANAEAFF.

This clone turned up a few times. The chain is built from TRBV6-1 and TRBJ1-5, with D perhaps matching TRBD1 (5 bases). V was pared by 0 bases and J by 4 bases, with 10 bases between. Germline V gene sequence: CDR1 MNHNS, CDR2 SASEGT. The CDR3 has 15 residues. CDR3 protein: CASSEAAGGNQPQHF. In DNA form, the CDR3 reads TGTGCCAGCAGTGAAGCGGCCGGGGGTAATCAGCCCCAGCATTTT.

The chain carries TRBV19 and TRBJ2-1; 12 bases are shared with TRBD2. The CDR3 is 15 amino acids. The germline V gene encodes CDR1 LNHDA and CDR2 SQIVND (reference sequence). V shed 1 base, J shed 8 bases, and the junction held 3 bases outside the gene matches. The CDR3 region has the DNA TGTGCCAGTAGTATAGGTCTAGCGGGAGGGGATGAGCAGTTCTTC. Its protein product is CASSIGLAGGDEQFF.

This sequence joins TRBV7-2 and TRBJ1-1; a weak D match, TRBD1 (6 bases). CDR3 length: 14 residues. Germline V gene data show CDR1 as SGHTA and CDR2 as FQGNSA. The V and J ends lost 3 bases and 2 bases respectively, with 10 bases between them. CDR3 DNA: TGTGCCAGCAGCTTCCGAGGGGGAAACACTGAAGCTTTCTTT. It codes for CASSFRGGNTEAFF. Full variable domain (remainder filled in from reference TRBV7-2 and TRBJ1-1): GAGVSQSPSNKVTEKGKDVELRCDPISGHTALYWYRQSLGQGLEFLIYFQGNSAPDKSGLPSDRFSAERTGGSVSTLTIQRTQQEDSAVYLCASSFRGGNTEAFFGQGTRLTVV.

The J gene is TRBJ2-7, the V gene TRBV5-1; no reliable D call. V was cut by 3 bases and J by 4 bases, with 17 bases left in between. This CDR3 region has 15 residues. The germline CDR1 and CDR2 sequences are SGHRS and YFSETQ. CDR3 bases: TGCGCCAGCAGCTCCTCCCCGGTCATCGATTACGAGCAGTACTTC. Translating it yields CASSSSPVIDYEQYF.

The V gene is TRBV11-3, the J gene TRBJ2-7; D remains unclear. V was trimmed by 0 bases and J by 0 bases, leaving 9 bases between them. The CDR3 is 15 residues long. The germline gives CDR1 SGHNT, CDR2 YENEEA. This CDR3 reads CASSLDIDNSYEQYF. CDR3 nucleotides: TGTGCCAGCAGCTTAGATATAGACAACTCCTACGAGCAGTACTTC.

V usage is TRBV7-9 and J usage is TRBJ1-1; D is unclear. This CDR3 spans 15 amino acids. V shed 5 bases and J shed 6 bases, with 19 bases lying between them. Germline V CDR1 and CDR2: SEHNR, FQNEAQ (reference sequence). CDR3 loop: CASSQTSGGDAEAFF. The CDR3 nucleotides are TGTGCCAGCAGCCAGACGTCTGGCGGAGACGCTGAAGCTTTCTTT.

The chain couples TRBV7-9 to TRBJ2-7; 13 bases map to TRBD2. Per germline, CDR1 SEHNR and CDR2 FQNEAQ (reference sequence). J lost 3 bases, V lost 5 bases, and 13 bases had no gene match. This CDR3 has 18 amino acids. CDR3 region: CASSTTDLGLAGLYEQYF. CDR3 in DNA: TGTGCCAGCAGCACAACAGACCTGGGACTAGCGGGACTCTACGAGCAGTACTTC.

This clone was counted a few times. The chain employs TRBV7-2 and TRBJ2-7; TRBD2 aligns across 9 bases. The CDR3 spans 15 residues. J gave up 4 bases and V 4 bases, and 8 bases lay outside the gene matches. The germline CDR1 and CDR2 sequences are SGHTA and FQGNSA. The CDR3 spells CASSSVPLAGYEQYF. The CDR3 coding sequence is TGTGCCAGCAGCTCCGTCCCCCTAGCGGGATACGAGCAGTACTTC.

The chain employs TRBV27 and TRBJ2-6; 11 nucleotides align to TRBD1. Trimming cost V 2 bases and J 2 bases; bases outside gene matches: 5. The CDR3 runs to 18 residues. The germline CDR1 and CDR2 sequences are MNHEY and SMNVEV (reference sequence). This CDR3 reads CASSLRGQGVAGANVLTF. CDR3 sequence (DNA): TGTGCCAGCAGTTTAAGGGGACAGGGGGTAGCTGGGGCCAACGTCCTGACTTTC.

Here the CDR3 reads CASSERGSGVGDTQYF. As DNA, the CDR3 is TGTGCCAGCAGTGAAAGGGGTAGCGGGGTGGGAGATACGCAGTATTTT. This chain uses TRBV6-1 with TRBJ2-3; 8 bases are shared with TRBD2. Trimming cost V 2 bases and J 5 bases; bases outside gene matches: 9. The CDR3 is made up of 16 amino acids. CDR1 is MNHNS and CDR2 is SASEGT in the germline V gene.

The V and J genes are TRBV14 and TRBJ1-1; TRBD1 matches at 9 bases. The CDR3 is made up of 15 amino acids. V lost 3 bases to trimming and J lost 1 base; unmatched junction nucleotides: 3. CDR1 is SGHDN, CDR2 FVKESK, per germline. In nucleotides, the CDR3 is TGTGCCAGCAGCCAGACAGGGGGGGGGAACACTGAAGCTTTCTTT. Its protein product is CASSQTGGGNTEAFF.

This sequence joins TRBV11-2 and TRBJ2-3; 16 bases line up with TRBD2. Germline loops: CDR1 SGHAT, CDR2 FQNNGV. This CDR3 is 18 amino acids long. V gave up 5 bases and J gave up 0 bases; unmatched junction bases: 5. The CDR3 nucleotides read TGTGCCAGCAGCCCCGGGACTAGCGGGGGGGCAAGCACAGATACGCAGTATTTT. Residues: CASSPGTSGGASTDTQYF.

The chain combines TRBV11-2 with TRBJ2-7; TRBD2 agrees at 7 bases. Germline V gives CDR1 SGHAT, CDR2 FQNNGV. The CDR3 contains 15 residues. The ends lost 5 bases at V and 3 bases at J; junction bases unmatched: 10. The CDR3 protein is CASSLGLNVGYEQYF. As DNA, the CDR3 is TGTGCCAGCAGCCTGGGACTAAACGTAGGCTACGAGCAGTACTTC. The full variable domain, rest sourced from reference TRBV11-2 and TRBJ2-7, is EAGVAQSPRYKIIEKRQSVAFWCNPISGHATLYWYQQILGQGPKLLIQFQNNGVVDDSQLPKDRFSAERLKGVDSTLKIQPAKLEDSAVYLCASSLGLNVGYEQYFGPGTRLTVT.

This clone was counted once. The rearrangement links TRBV4-1 to TRBJ2-1; D might be TRBD1 (6 bases). The CDR3 has 15 amino acids. Germline CDR1 reads MGHRA; CDR2 reads YSYEKL. Trimming pared 5 bases from V and 1 base from J, leaving 12 bases between. The CDR3 spells CASSFDRISYNEQFF. CDR3 nucleotides: TGCGCCAGCAGCTTTGACAGGATTTCCTACAATGAGCAGTTCTTC.

This clone was seen once. A read error may produce the germline difference seen at one junction end. This chain connects TRBV7-7 to TRBJ2-5; possible D gene TRBD2, 5 bases. CDR3 size: 13 residues. Per the germline V gene, CDR1 is SSHAT and CDR2 is FNYEAQ (reference sequence). The DNA of the CDR3 is TGTGCTAGCAGCTTACACCGCGGGGAGACCCAGTACTTC. Translating gives CASSLHRGETQYF.